Sequencing of this TCR beta chain was carried out in a study of T cell changes during pregnancy in multiple sclerosis. Measured with immunoSEQ multiplex PCR; TCRdb has only the in-frame clones, and not every one. Of 40,000 to 60,000 clones in the sample, about 92% were seen once. Germline assignment: CDR1 MNHNY and CDR2 SVGAGI (reference sequence). The V end was cut by 2 bases, the J end by 3 bases, with 10 bases between. This CDR3 spans 15 amino acids. The genes are TRBV6-6 and TRBJ1-4; D ambiguous. Sequencing was performed on CD4+ T cells from peripheral blood mononuclear cells, taken in the third trimester of pregnancy. The sequence derives from a female donor with multiple sclerosis, enrolled in a pregnancy study. CDR3 in amino acids: CASSYLGLPNEKLFF. CDR3 sequence (DNA): TGTGCCAGCAGTTACCTCGGGTTACCTAATGAAAAACTGTTTTTT.